The rows below give T cell receptor beta chains drawn from one sample of a study of OX40 agonist ivuxolimab in advanced cancers. Measured with immunoSEQ multiplex PCR; TCRdb has only the in-frame clones, and not every one. Of 90,000 to 120,000 clones listed, around 93% are singletons. The source was CD4+ or CD8+ T cells sorted from blood, collected in a trial of the OX40 agonist ivuxolimab. The receptor source for this set is an adult with an advanced solid tumor such as melanoma, head and neck, liver or kidney cancer. Both conserved end residues are part of each CDR3.

TRBV19 | CASSPSGSAKNIQYF
TRBV19 | CASSPRTPNTGELFF
TRBV5-1 | CASSLGQDNTEAFF
TRBV7-2 | CASSLGQGPDTQYF
TRBV28 | CASSSDWKAFF
TRBV19 | CASSIFGTSGNSYNEQFF
TRBV7-6 | CASSLGPSLNTEAFF
TRBV7-8 | CASVGPGLGGYTF
TRBV7-9 | CASSYLAGGPNEQFF
TRBV18 | CASSLSRDSATYEQYF
TRBV10-1 | CASSETSGRDTGELFF
TRBV4-3 | CASSHHRDRGYNEQFF
TRBV30 | CAWIPNRDFTEAFF
TRBV7-8 | CASSYLGQGQPQHF
TRBV28 | CASSFKQAYEQYF
TRBV7-9 | CASSPGTAAYEQYF
TRBV7-9 | CASSKAANTEAFF
TRBV10-2 | CASSPQGVNTEAFF
TRBV15 | CATSTYDGRNQPQHF
TRBV19 | CASTIGGENTIYF
TRBV5-1 | CASSPRDAVYTEAFF
TRBV28 | CASRQGLSSYNEQFF
TRBV19 | CASSRPGQGNYEQYF
TRBV28 | CASSFPGLGPKDTQYF
TRBV12-5 | CASGLTNTGELFF
TRBV6-5 | CASSYSPRGNYGYTF
TRBV11-3 | CASKMGREEQYF
TRBV29-1 | CSVPSWGYAYNEQFF
TRBV10-3 | CAISESDRITGELFF
TRBV30 | CAWSVENSLWGEKLFF
TRBV7-9 | CASSLRTGGIDEQYF
TRBV19 | CASSIREGTGELFF
TRBV7-9 | CASSLAPSGQETQYF
TRBV19 | CASSIGGTPGNQPQHF
TRBV6-5 | CASRPPDTYYGYTF
TRBV5-1 | CASSAPSADNEQFF
TRBV18 | CASSPPAGRFYEQYF
TRBV19 | CASTLTGRTYEQYF
TRBV4-2 | CASSQEASRINQPQHF
TRBV25-1 | CASSGEQKTYNEQFF
TRBV28 | CASSLPGESNQPQHF
TRBV11-3 | CASSTTGLHGYTF
TRBV7-9 | CASSLVWGNEAFF
TRBV30 | CAWSEGAETQYF
TRBV11-2 | CASRQAPTEAFF
TRBV28 | CASSSGQPQHF
TRBV7-3 | CASSFSQYNEQFF
TRBV19 | CASSIPALTTSNQPQHF
TRBV5-4 | CASSSALNTEAFF
TRBV19 | CASSKQGEDEQFF
TRBV9 | CASSVGGQGSYEQYF
TRBV5-1 | CASSEGTGELFF
TRBV5-6 | CASSLVPGNYGYTF